This TCR beta chain was identified during a study of blood T cell repertoires in COVID-19. The wider study: Sites across the United States, Italy and Spain contributed samples from acute and convalescent COVID-19. In each case, the material was cDNA or gDNA derived from T cells, B-cell-depleted T cells, or PBMCs.

In the original analysis: Researchers report that nucleated cell counts were estimated from reference gene primer amplification. TCRdb keeps only in-frame clones here, not all; method: immunoSEQ multiplex PCR. V, J and clone size derive from that table, while D and trimming were established from the DNA sequence. The sample yields about 95,000 clones, about 89% seen once. V shed 2 bases and J shed 0 bases, with 12 bases lying between them. Germline V gene sequence: CDR1 LGHDT, CDR2 YNNKEL (reference sequence). The CDR3 contains 16 residues. This clonotype was obtained from a woman in her seventies with acute or convalescent COVID-19. This chain connects TRBV3-1 (or the pseudogene TRBV3-2) to TRBJ2-3, with D tentatively TRBD1 (6 bases). Sequencing was carried out using peripheral blood. The CDR3 spells CASSQRGQSSTDTQYF. The CDR3 nucleotides read TGTGCCAGCAGCCAACGCGGACAGAGTAGCACAGATACGCAGTATTTT.